A single T cell receptor beta chain is shown here with its context. Its antigen is not known. These data belong to a study of T cells in Graves' hyperthyroidism and ophthalmopathy. Amplification of TCR beta CDR3 regions used RNA as the template. In the first-round RT-PCR of the TCR CDR3, the HTBI primer set was used. A single record per CDR3 protein comes from TCRdb applying MiXCR to the multiplex PCR reads. The sample yields some 510,000 distinct CDR3 sequences, 46% seen once. The V end was cut by 5 bases, the J end by 5 bases, with 18 bases between. The CDR3 is 15 amino acids. The germline CDR1 and CDR2 sequences are MNHNY and SVGAGI (reference sequence). Findings and limits, study-wide: Model output signaled ophthalmopathy a median 6.5 months ahead of onset. Peripheral blood also featured most of the thyroid clonotypes expanded above 0.001.

The study left out patients who had uncontrolled infection, other autoimmune disease, pregnancy or lactation. The chain uses TRBV6-6 and TRBJ2-5; tentatively, D is TRBD1 or TRBD2 (5 bases each). The receptor was isolated from a woman aged 18-29 years with Graves' hyperthyroidism. What was sequenced was peripheral blood or thyroid tissue (not recorded which). In DNA form, the CDR3 reads TGTGCCAGCAGTATGGGGACCAGTTCTCCCGAGACCCAGTACTTC. This codes for CASSMGTSSPETQYF.